Listed below are T cell receptor beta chains from one sample, sequenced in a study of T cells in Graves' hyperthyroidism and ophthalmopathy. One entry per CDR3 protein results from TCRdb running MiXCR on the multiplex PCR reads. The table lists some 400,000 distinct CDR3 sequences, approximately 13% of them singletons. Sequencing was done on a sample of blood. The receptors here all came from a man aged 25-45 years with Graves' hyperthyroidism that later progressed to Graves' ophthalmopathy. Each CDR3 is given with its conserved first and last residue. D genes are given only for firm matches. Expanded clones get a size class; other rows say once, few or many, or leave the size out.

v_call: TRBV25-1; j_call: TRBJ1-2; cdr3_length: 11; clone_size: NA; d_call: TRBD1; cdr3_nt: TGTGCCAGCACTACAGGGGCCGGCTACACCTTC; cdr3_aa: CASTTGAGYTF
v_call: TRBV7-6; j_call: TRBJ2-1; cdr3_length: 17; clone_size: many; d_call: TRBD2; cdr3_nt: TGTGCCAGCAGCCACACTAGCGGGGGTAGCTCCTACAATGAGCAGTTCTTC; cdr3_aa: CASSHTSGGSSYNEQFF
v_call: TRBV7-9; j_call: TRBJ2-1; cdr3_length: 14; clone_size: few; d_call: NA; cdr3_nt: TGTGCCAGCAGTGAAGGGGTCGGCAGGGTGGAACAGTTCTTC; cdr3_aa: CASSEGVGRVEQFF
v_call: TRBV4-1; j_call: TRBJ2-2; cdr3_length: 15; clone_size: few; d_call: TRBD1; cdr3_nt: TGCGCCAGCAGCCAAGGGACAGGGGGCTTGGCGGAGCTGTTTTTT; cdr3_aa: CASSQGTGGLAELFF
v_call: TRBV29-1; j_call: TRBJ2-7; cdr3_length: 12; clone_size: many; d_call: NA; cdr3_nt: TGCAGCGCGCTTCTGACAGGCTACGAGCAGTACTTC; cdr3_aa: CSALLTGYEQYF
v_call: TRBV5-1; j_call: TRBJ1-1; cdr3_length: 15; clone_size: many; d_call: NA; cdr3_nt: TGCGCCAGCAGTCAGGGTCGGACGGCAAACACTGAAGCTTTCTTT; cdr3_aa: CASSQGRTANTEAFF
v_call: TRBV9; j_call: TRBJ1-1; cdr3_length: 17; clone_size: few; d_call: TRBD1; cdr3_nt: TGTGCCAGCAGCGAGGGGGGACAGGGGGATAGGAACACTGAAGCTTTCTTT; cdr3_aa: CASSEGGQGDRNTEAFF
v_call: TRBV9; j_call: TRBJ1-2; cdr3_length: 11; clone_size: few; d_call: NA; cdr3_nt: TGTGCCAGCAGCTCCCGAACCGGCTACACCTTC; cdr3_aa: CASSSRTGYTF
v_call: TRBV30; j_call: TRBJ2-2; cdr3_length: 17; clone_size: many; d_call: NA; cdr3_nt: TGTGCCTGGAGTGATAGGTTTGGGGAAAGGTTCACCGGGGAGCTGTTTTTT; cdr3_aa: CAWSDRFGERFTGELFF
v_call: TRBV6-1; j_call: TRBJ1-3; cdr3_length: 15; clone_size: many; d_call: NA; cdr3_nt: TGTGCCAGTTACAGGGCCCTGAGCTCTGGAAACACCATATATTTT; cdr3_aa: CASYRALSSGNTIYF
v_call: TRBV5-8; j_call: TRBJ2-3; cdr3_length: 16; clone_size: NA; d_call: NA; cdr3_nt: TGTGCCAGCAGCTTTGGGTTACAGGGTATCACAGATACGCAGTATTTT; cdr3_aa: CASSFGLQGITDTQYF
v_call: TRBV12-3/TRBV12-4; j_call: TRBJ2-7; cdr3_length: 12; clone_size: few; d_call: NA; cdr3_nt: TGTGCCAGCAGTCCAGGGTTTTACGAGCAGTACTTC; cdr3_aa: CASSPGFYEQYF
v_call: TRBV10-3; j_call: TRBJ1-1; cdr3_length: 14; clone_size: many; d_call: TRBD1; cdr3_nt: TGTGCCATCAGTGGGGCCACAGGGGGCATTGAAGCTTTCTTT; cdr3_aa: CAISGATGGIEAFF
v_call: TRBV6-5; j_call: TRBJ1-1; cdr3_length: 15; clone_size: many; d_call: NA; cdr3_nt: TGTGCCAGCAGTTACTCTTTCCCCGGGGGAACTGAAGCTTTCTTT; cdr3_aa: CASSYSFPGGTEAFF
v_call: TRBV7-2; j_call: TRBJ2-1; cdr3_length: 17; clone_size: few; d_call: TRBD2; cdr3_nt: TGTGCCAGCAGCTTAGCGGGCGGGGGGGCCTCCTACAATGAGCAGTTCTTC; cdr3_aa: CASSLAGGGASYNEQFF
v_call: TRBV5-1; j_call: TRBJ1-6; cdr3_length: 13; clone_size: NA; d_call: NA; cdr3_nt: TGCGCCAGCAGCCGGTTAGGGGTTCCACCCCTCCACTTT; cdr3_aa: CASSRLGVPPLHF
v_call: TRBV6-1; j_call: TRBJ1-1; cdr3_length: 15; clone_size: many; d_call: TRBD1; cdr3_nt: TGTGCCAGCAGTAAACGGACAGGGGGCGCAACAGAAGCTTTCTTT; cdr3_aa: CASSKRTGGATEAFF
v_call: TRBV5-6; j_call: TRBJ1-1; cdr3_length: 18; clone_size: few; d_call: NA; cdr3_nt: TGTGCCAGCAGCCGCCTTTTGTTAGGATCCTTCGGGAACACTGAAGCTTTCTTT; cdr3_aa: CASSRLLLGSFGNTEAFF
v_call: TRBV28; j_call: TRBJ1-4; cdr3_length: 15; clone_size: many; d_call: TRBD1; cdr3_nt: TGTGCCAGCAACCCCGGGGACAGGGGGCATGAAAAACTGTTTTTT; cdr3_aa: CASNPGDRGHEKLFF
v_call: TRBV24-1; j_call: TRBJ2-1; cdr3_length: 16; clone_size: many; d_call: NA; cdr3_nt: TGTGCCACCAGTGATTTGATAGGGGGAGGCTACAATGAGCAGTTCTTC; cdr3_aa: CATSDLIGGGYNEQFF
v_call: TRBV4-1; j_call: TRBJ2-2; cdr3_length: 15; clone_size: few; d_call: NA; cdr3_nt: TGCGCCAGCAGCCAAGAGGGGGGTAGATCCGGGGAGCTGTTTTTT; cdr3_aa: CASSQEGGRSGELFF
v_call: TRBV5-5; j_call: TRBJ2-1; cdr3_length: 16; clone_size: NA; d_call: NA; cdr3_nt: TGTGCCAGCAGGGATTTGGCGGGGGCGACATCCAATGAGCAGTTCTTC; cdr3_aa: CASRDLAGATSNEQFF
v_call: TRBV6-2/TRBV6-3; j_call: TRBJ1-5; cdr3_length: 13; clone_size: many; d_call: NA; cdr3_nt: TGTGCCAGCAGTTACTCTAACAATCAGCCCCAGCATTTT; cdr3_aa: CASSYSNNQPQHF
v_call: TRBV5-6; j_call: TRBJ2-6; cdr3_length: 16; clone_size: few; d_call: NA; cdr3_nt: TGTGCCAGCAGCTTGGACAGAATCTCTGGGGCCAACGTCCTGACTTTC; cdr3_aa: CASSLDRISGANVLTF
v_call: TRBV7-2; j_call: TRBJ2-1; cdr3_length: 12; clone_size: few; d_call: TRBD1; cdr3_nt: TGTGCCAGCAGCCTTTTGACAGGGGGCCAGTTCTTC; cdr3_aa: CASSLLTGGQFF
v_call: TRBV3-1; j_call: TRBJ1-1; cdr3_length: 13; clone_size: many; d_call: NA; cdr3_nt: TGTGCCAGCAGCCTAACCCCTAACACTGAAGCTTTCTTT; cdr3_aa: CASSLTPNTEAFF
v_call: TRBV7-9; j_call: TRBJ1-3; cdr3_length: 15; clone_size: NA; d_call: NA; cdr3_nt: TGTGCCAGCAGCGAGACAGGTCTCTCTGGAAACACCATATATTTT; cdr3_aa: CASSETGLSGNTIYF
v_call: TRBV30; j_call: TRBJ1-6; cdr3_length: 12; clone_size: many; d_call: NA; cdr3_nt: TGTGCCTGGGGGGCGCGGGATTCACCCCTCCACTTT; cdr3_aa: CAWGARDSPLHF
v_call: TRBV11-2; j_call: TRBJ1-2; cdr3_length: 16; clone_size: many; d_call: NA; cdr3_nt: TGTGCCAGCAGCCTAATAGCGGTCAGATTGAACTATGGCTACACCTTC; cdr3_aa: CASSLIAVRLNYGYTF
v_call: TRBV11-3; j_call: TRBJ2-3; cdr3_length: 14; clone_size: many; d_call: TRBD2; cdr3_nt: TGTGCCAGCAGCATAGGGACTAGCAGAGATACGCAGTATTTT; cdr3_aa: CASSIGTSRDTQYF
v_call: TRBV5-1; j_call: TRBJ1-1; cdr3_length: 13; clone_size: many; d_call: NA; cdr3_nt: TGCGCCAGCAGACCCCCGGCGGGCACTGAAGCTTTCTTT; cdr3_aa: CASRPPAGTEAFF
v_call: TRBV5-1; j_call: TRBJ1-2; cdr3_length: 16; clone_size: few; d_call: TRBD1; cdr3_nt: TGCGCCAGCAGCTTCTACGACAGGGGGGCTAACTATGGCTACACCTTC; cdr3_aa: CASSFYDRGANYGYTF
v_call: TRBV11-2; j_call: TRBJ2-4; cdr3_length: 15; clone_size: NA; d_call: NA; cdr3_nt: TGTGCCAGCAGCCCCTTAAGGGGGGCCAAAAACATTCAGTACTTC; cdr3_aa: CASSPLRGAKNIQYF
v_call: TRBV5-6; j_call: TRBJ1-2; cdr3_length: 14; clone_size: many; d_call: NA; cdr3_nt: TGTGCCAGCAGCACCCCGACAGCATACTATGGCTACACCTTC; cdr3_aa: CASSTPTAYYGYTF
v_call: TRBV4-1; j_call: TRBJ1-5; cdr3_length: 15; clone_size: few; d_call: NA; cdr3_nt: TGCGCCAGCAGTTTTACTGGACCCGGCAATCAGCCCCAGCATTTT; cdr3_aa: CASSFTGPGNQPQHF
v_call: TRBV5-4; j_call: TRBJ1-6; cdr3_length: 16; clone_size: NA; d_call: NA; cdr3_nt: TGTGCCAGCAGCTTGGACCCAGGGCGCTATAATTCACCCCTCCACTTT; cdr3_aa: CASSLDPGRYNSPLHF
v_call: TRBV6-1; j_call: TRBJ2-5; cdr3_length: 14; clone_size: many; d_call: TRBD2; cdr3_nt: TGTGCCAGTTCTAGCGGGGGATTGGGAGAGACCCAGTACTTC; cdr3_aa: CASSSGGLGETQYF
v_call: TRBV11-2; j_call: TRBJ1-5; cdr3_length: 14; clone_size: many; d_call: NA; cdr3_nt: TGTGCCAGCAGCTTAGGGGGAGACAATCAGCCCCAGCATTTT; cdr3_aa: CASSLGGDNQPQHF
v_call: TRBV6-1; j_call: TRBJ2-7; cdr3_length: 17; clone_size: few; d_call: NA; cdr3_nt: TGTGCCAGCAGACCGAACACAGGTCAAAAACCCCCTAGTAGGCAGTACTTC; cdr3_aa: CASRPNTGQKPPSRQYF
v_call: TRBV7-2; j_call: TRBJ2-4; cdr3_length: 16; clone_size: NA; d_call: TRBD1; cdr3_nt: TGTGCCAGCAGCCAAGATACAGGGGCCCCCCATCCGATTCAGTACTTC; cdr3_aa: CASSQDTGAPHPIQYF
v_call: TRBV7-9; j_call: TRBJ1-2; cdr3_length: 16; clone_size: many; d_call: TRBD1; cdr3_nt: TGTGCCAGCAGCTCGTTGGGACAGGGAAACCGCTATGGCTACACCTTC; cdr3_aa: CASSSLGQGNRYGYTF
v_call: TRBV20-1; j_call: TRBJ2-3; cdr3_length: 16; clone_size: NA; d_call: TRBD1; cdr3_nt: TGCAGTGCTCACCCTCCGGGACAGGTCGTGCCGAATACGCAGTATTTT; cdr3_aa: CSAHPPGQVVPNTQYF
v_call: TRBV7-9; j_call: TRBJ1-1; cdr3_length: 15; clone_size: many; d_call: NA; cdr3_nt: TGTGCCAGCAGCCCCCGGGGGGCCTTGAACACTGAAGCTTTCTTT; cdr3_aa: CASSPRGALNTEAFF
v_call: TRBV27; j_call: TRBJ1-2; cdr3_length: 15; clone_size: many; d_call: TRBD1; cdr3_nt: TGTGCCAGTAAACATAAGGACAGGGGGAACTATGGCTACACCTTC; cdr3_aa: CASKHKDRGNYGYTF
v_call: TRBV5-1; j_call: TRBJ2-3; cdr3_length: 13; clone_size: few; d_call: NA; cdr3_nt: TGCGCCAGCAGCTTGGTCGGGGAGGATACGCAGTATTTT; cdr3_aa: CASSLVGEDTQYF